This is a list of T cell receptor beta chains from one sample in a study of T cell changes during pregnancy in multiple sclerosis. The table came from immunoSEQ multiplex PCR; TCRdb's copy has only in-frame clones and leaves some out. The profile shows tens of thousands of clones, around nine tenths of them singletons. Here the sequenced sample was CD4+ T cells from peripheral blood mononuclear cells, taken before pregnancy. The receptors shown here come from a female donor with multiple sclerosis, enrolled in a pregnancy study. The CDR3 runs from the conserved cysteine through the conserved F or W. The order of the fields is V gene, J gene, D gene, clone size, CDR3 protein, CDR3 DNA. A D gene is named only where the DNA matches it firmly. Size tells how often a clone was seen (once, few, many) or the class of an expanded clone, and some rows leave it out.

V gene: TRBV9; J gene: TRBJ2-5; D gene: TRBD2; clone size: NA; CDR3 protein: CASSVDPSGGVQETQYF; CDR3 DNA: TGTGCCAGCAGCGTAGACCCTAGCGGGGGGGTACAAGAGACCCAGTACTTC
V gene: TRBV5-1; J gene: TRBJ1-2; D gene: TRBD1; clone size: few; CDR3 protein: CASSGTTGAYGYTF; CDR3 DNA: TGCGCCAGCAGCGGAACGACAGGGGCCTATGGCTACACCTTC
V gene: TRBV21-1; J gene: TRBJ2-7; D gene: NA; clone size: NA; CDR3 protein: CASSKDRTYEQYF; CDR3 DNA: TGTGCCAGCAGCAAAGACAGGACCTACGAGCAGTACTTC
V gene: TRBV7-6; J gene: TRBJ2-2; D gene: TRBD2; clone size: NA; CDR3 protein: CASSLGTSGRGELFF; CDR3 DNA: TGTGCCAGCAGCCTCGGGACTAGCGGGAGGGGGGAGCTGTTTTTT
V gene: TRBV7-9; J gene: TRBJ1-2; D gene: NA; clone size: NA; CDR3 protein: CASSSTGSYGYTF; CDR3 DNA: TGTGCCAGCAGTTCGACAGGCTCCTATGGCTACACCTTC
V gene: TRBV5-6; J gene: TRBJ1-3; D gene: NA; clone size: NA; CDR3 protein: CASSLAAEPGNTIYF; CDR3 DNA: TGTGCCAGCAGCTTGGCCGCAGAACCTGGAAACACCATATATTTT
V gene: TRBV2; J gene: TRBJ1-1; D gene: TRBD1; clone size: NA; CDR3 protein: CASSVGTGALNTEAFF; CDR3 DNA: TGTGCCAGCAGTGTCGGGACAGGGGCTTTGAACACTGAAGCTTTCTTT
V gene: TRBV7-2; J gene: TRBJ2-7; D gene: TRBD2; clone size: NA; CDR3 protein: CASSIRTSGAMMQYF; CDR3 DNA: TGTGCCAGCAGCATCCGGACTAGCGGGGCTATGATGCAGTACTTC
V gene: TRBV18; J gene: TRBJ1-1; D gene: NA; clone size: NA; CDR3 protein: CASSPRTRSMNTEAFF; CDR3 DNA: TGTGCCAGCTCACCACGCACCAGGTCGATGAACACTGAAGCTTTCTTT
V gene: TRBV30; J gene: TRBJ2-1; D gene: TRBD2; clone size: NA; CDR3 protein: CAFTGTSGNHDEQFF; CDR3 DNA: TGTGCCTTTACCGGGACTAGCGGGAACCACGATGAGCAGTTCTTC
V gene: TRBV19; J gene: TRBJ1-1; D gene: NA; clone size: few; CDR3 protein: CASSQGMSTEAFF; CDR3 DNA: TGTGCCAGTAGTCAGGGGATGAGCACTGAAGCTTTCTTT
V gene: TRBV28; J gene: TRBJ1-5; D gene: NA; clone size: once; CDR3 protein: CASSLGGGGRQPQHF; CDR3 DNA: TGTGCCAGCAGTTTAGGCGGGGGGGGTCGGCAGCCCCAGCATTTT
V gene: TRBV7-2; J gene: TRBJ2-1; D gene: TRBD1; clone size: NA; CDR3 protein: CASSAADRVLDEQFF; CDR3 DNA: TGTGCCAGCAGCGCGGCGGACAGGGTGTTGGATGAGCAGTTCTTC
V gene: TRBV2; J gene: TRBJ1-4; D gene: TRBD1; clone size: NA; CDR3 protein: CASSPGTGEKLFF; CDR3 DNA: TGTGCCAGCAGTCCCGGGACAGGGGAAAAACTGTTTTTT
V gene: TRBV5-1; J gene: TRBJ1-1; D gene: TRBD1; clone size: NA; CDR3 protein: CASSNGTGGSRPSNTEAFF; CDR3 DNA: TGCGCCAGCAGCAACGGGACAGGGGGATCGAGACCGTCCAACACTGAAGCTTTCTTT
V gene: TRBV6-1; J gene: TRBJ2-7; D gene: NA; clone size: NA; CDR3 protein: CASSEAPGRYEQYF; CDR3 DNA: TGTGCCAGCAGTGAAGCGCCAGGGAGGTACGAGCAGTACTTC
V gene: TRBV6-1; J gene: TRBJ1-1; D gene: TRBD1; clone size: NA; CDR3 protein: CASSELGQGNTEAFF; CDR3 DNA: TGTGCCAGCAGTGAACTGGGACAGGGGAACACTGAAGCTTTCTTT
V gene: TRBV30; J gene: TRBJ1-2; D gene: NA; clone size: NA; CDR3 protein: CAWSVVGAYGYTF; CDR3 DNA: TGTGCCTGGAGTGTCGTAGGGGCCTATGGCTACACCTTC
V gene: TRBV29-1; J gene: TRBJ2-3; D gene: TRBD2; clone size: NA; CDR3 protein: CSVDPSGSTDTQYF; CDR3 DNA: TGCAGCGTTGATCCTAGCGGGAGCACAGATACGCAGTATTTT
V gene: TRBV7-9; J gene: TRBJ2-3; D gene: TRBD1; clone size: NA; CDR3 protein: CASSPGTGTYTDTQYF; CDR3 DNA: TGTGCCAGCAGCCCGGGGACAGGGACCTACACAGATACGCAGTATTTT
V gene: TRBV19; J gene: TRBJ1-4; D gene: NA; clone size: NA; CDR3 protein: CASSIGGSNEKLFF; CDR3 DNA: TGTGCCAGTAGTATCGGCGGCAGTAACGAAAAACTGTTTTTT
V gene: TRBV7-9; J gene: TRBJ2-5; D gene: TRBD1; clone size: NA; CDR3 protein: CASSPRTGSPSTETQYF; CDR3 DNA: TGTGCCAGCAGCCCGAGGACAGGGAGTCCCTCAACCGAGACCCAGTACTTC
V gene: TRBV28; J gene: TRBJ1-5; D gene: NA; clone size: NA; CDR3 protein: CASRTIRSNQPQHF; CDR3 DNA: TGTGCCAGCAGGACCATCAGGAGCAATCAGCCCCAGCATTTT
V gene: TRBV7-2; J gene: TRBJ1-2; D gene: TRBD1; clone size: NA; CDR3 protein: CASSFPSRTGLRINYGYTF; CDR3 DNA: TGTGCCAGCAGCTTCCCATCCCGGACAGGGCTAAGGATTAACTATGGCTACACCTTC
V gene: TRBV28; J gene: TRBJ2-3; D gene: NA; clone size: NA; CDR3 protein: CASQTRADGDTQYF; CDR3 DNA: TGTGCCAGCCAGACTAGGGCCGACGGAGATACGCAGTATTTT
V gene: TRBV6-5; J gene: TRBJ2-2; D gene: NA; clone size: NA; CDR3 protein: CASSSPVTRGTGELFF; CDR3 DNA: TGTGCCAGCAGTTCCCCGGTGACCCGAGGCACCGGGGAGCTGTTTTTT
V gene: TRBV6-1; J gene: TRBJ1-2; D gene: NA; clone size: NA; CDR3 protein: CASSDSGRGYGYTF; CDR3 DNA: TGTGCCAGCAGTGATTCGGGCAGGGGCTATGGCTACACCTTC
V gene: TRBV30; J gene: TRBJ2-5; D gene: NA; clone size: NA; CDR3 protein: CAWSVHPGVETQYF; CDR3 DNA: TGTGCCTGGAGTGTACATCCAGGGGTAGAGACCCAGTACTTC
V gene: TRBV13; J gene: TRBJ1-2; D gene: TRBD1; clone size: NA; CDR3 protein: CASSLMKSGTGQKYTF; CDR3 DNA: TGTGCCAGCAGCTTAATGAAATCCGGTACGGGACAGAAATACACCTTC
V gene: TRBV5-1; J gene: TRBJ1-4; D gene: NA; clone size: once; CDR3 protein: CASSEGRGSGEKLFF; CDR3 DNA: TGCGCCAGCAGCGAGGGGAGGGGCTCGGGTGAAAAACTGTTTTTT
V gene: TRBV5-1; J gene: TRBJ1-4; D gene: NA; clone size: NA; CDR3 protein: CASSMDQQGANEKLFF; CDR3 DNA: TGCGCCAGCAGCATGGACCAACAGGGAGCTAATGAAAAACTGTTTTTT
V gene: TRBV19; J gene: TRBJ1-5; D gene: NA; clone size: NA; CDR3 protein: CASSIPGRGINQPQHF; CDR3 DNA: TGTGCCAGTAGTATTCCCGGCCGGGGAATAAATCAGCCCCAGCATTTT
V gene: TRBV7-8; J gene: TRBJ2-7; D gene: TRBD1; clone size: NA; CDR3 protein: CASSLGPRGQGSGEQYF; CDR3 DNA: TGTGCCAGCAGCTTAGGTCCTCGGGGACAGGGGTCCGGGGAGCAGTACTTC
V gene: TRBV27; J gene: TRBJ1-2; D gene: TRBD1; clone size: NA; CDR3 protein: CASSFDDRGFYGYTF; CDR3 DNA: TGTGCCAGCAGTTTCGACGACAGGGGGTTCTATGGCTACACCTTC
V gene: TRBV5-4; J gene: TRBJ1-5; D gene: NA; clone size: NA; CDR3 protein: CASSLGRGNNQPQHF; CDR3 DNA: TGTGCCAGCAGCTTGGGACGGGGGAACAATCAGCCCCAGCATTTT
V gene: TRBV6-5; J gene: TRBJ1-1; D gene: TRBD1; clone size: NA; CDR3 protein: CASSYAGTAMNTEAFF; CDR3 DNA: TGTGCCAGCAGTTACGCCGGGACAGCGATGAACACTGAAGCTTTCTTT
V gene: TRBV5-1; J gene: TRBJ1-5; D gene: TRBD1; clone size: NA; CDR3 protein: CASSDTLDRGGWPQHF; CDR3 DNA: TGCGCCAGCAGCGATACACTGGACAGGGGCGGTTGGCCCCAGCATTTT
V gene: TRBV10-1; J gene: TRBJ2-3; D gene: NA; clone size: NA; CDR3 protein: CASSESDRDDTDTQYF; CDR3 DNA: TGCGCCAGCAGTGAGTCTGACCGGGATGACACAGATACGCAGTATTTT
V gene: TRBV18; J gene: TRBJ2-7; D gene: NA; clone size: once; CDR3 protein: CASSPGLQPYEQYF; CDR3 DNA: TGTGCCAGCTCACCCGGCTTACAGCCCTACGAGCAGTACTTC
V gene: TRBV6-4; J gene: TRBJ1-5; D gene: NA; clone size: NA; CDR3 protein: CASSDRDSNQPQHF; CDR3 DNA: TGTGCCAGCAGTGACCGGGATAGCAATCAGCCCCAGCATTTT
V gene: TRBV5-6; J gene: TRBJ2-7; D gene: TRBD1; clone size: once; CDR3 protein: CASSFWDRGTEQYF; CDR3 DNA: TGTGCCAGCAGCTTTTGGGACAGGGGAACCGAGCAGTACTTC
V gene: TRBV29-1; J gene: TRBJ1-5; D gene: TRBD1; clone size: NA; CDR3 protein: CSAWDSKDQPQHF; CDR3 DNA: TGCAGCGCGTGGGACAGCAAAGATCAGCCCCAGCATTTT